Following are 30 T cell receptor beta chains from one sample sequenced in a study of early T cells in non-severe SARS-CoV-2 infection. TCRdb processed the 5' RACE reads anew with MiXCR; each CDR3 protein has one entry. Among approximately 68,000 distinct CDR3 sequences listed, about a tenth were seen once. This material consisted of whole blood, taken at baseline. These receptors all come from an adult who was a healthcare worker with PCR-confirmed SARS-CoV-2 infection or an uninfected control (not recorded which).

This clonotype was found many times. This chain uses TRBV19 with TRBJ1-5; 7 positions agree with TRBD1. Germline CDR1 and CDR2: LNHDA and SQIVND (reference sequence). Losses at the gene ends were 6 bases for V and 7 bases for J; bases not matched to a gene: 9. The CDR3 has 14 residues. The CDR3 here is CASRTDRAGQPQHF. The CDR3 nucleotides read TGTGCCAGTAGGACCGACAGGGCGGGACAGCCCCAGCATTTT.

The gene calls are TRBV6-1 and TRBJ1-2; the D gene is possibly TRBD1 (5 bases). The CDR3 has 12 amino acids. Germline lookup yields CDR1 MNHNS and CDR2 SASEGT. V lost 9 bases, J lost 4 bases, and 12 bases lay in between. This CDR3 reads CASLQGSYGYTF. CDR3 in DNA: TGTGCCAGTCTCCAGGGCTCCTATGGCTACACCTTC.

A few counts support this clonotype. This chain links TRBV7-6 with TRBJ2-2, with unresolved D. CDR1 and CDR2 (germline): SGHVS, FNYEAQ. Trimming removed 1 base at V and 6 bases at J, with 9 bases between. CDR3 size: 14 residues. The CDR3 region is CASSLEWAPGELFF. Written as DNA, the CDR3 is TGTGCCAGCAGCTTAGAGTGGGCCCCCGGGGAGCTGTTTTTT. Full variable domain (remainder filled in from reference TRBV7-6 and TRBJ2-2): GAGVSQSPRYKVTKRGQDVALRCDPISGHVSLYWYRQALGQGPEFLTYFNYEAQQDKSGLPNDRFSAERPEGSISTLTIQRTEQRDSAMYRCASSLEWAPGELFFGEGSRLTVL.

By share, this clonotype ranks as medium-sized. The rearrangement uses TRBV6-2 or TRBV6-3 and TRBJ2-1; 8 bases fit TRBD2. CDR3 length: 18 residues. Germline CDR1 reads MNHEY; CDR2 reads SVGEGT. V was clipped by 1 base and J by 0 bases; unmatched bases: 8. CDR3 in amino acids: CASSYWPLSGGSYNEQFF. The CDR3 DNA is TGTGCCAGCAGTTACTGGCCCCTGAGCGGGGGCTCCTACAATGAGCAGTTCTTC.

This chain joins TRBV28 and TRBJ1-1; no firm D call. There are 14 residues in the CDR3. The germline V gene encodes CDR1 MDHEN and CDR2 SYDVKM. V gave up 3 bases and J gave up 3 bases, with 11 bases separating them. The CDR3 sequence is CASSLATMYTEAFF. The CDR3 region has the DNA TGTGCCAGCAGTTTGGCAACGATGTACACTGAAGCTTTCTTT.

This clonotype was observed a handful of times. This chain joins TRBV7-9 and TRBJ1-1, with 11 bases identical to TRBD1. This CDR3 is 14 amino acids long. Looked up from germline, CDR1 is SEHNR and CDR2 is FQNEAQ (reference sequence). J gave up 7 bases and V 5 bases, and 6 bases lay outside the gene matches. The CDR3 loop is CASSPGQGVDEAFF. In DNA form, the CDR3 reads TGTGCCAGCAGCCCGGGACAGGGGGTTGATGAAGCTTTCTTT.

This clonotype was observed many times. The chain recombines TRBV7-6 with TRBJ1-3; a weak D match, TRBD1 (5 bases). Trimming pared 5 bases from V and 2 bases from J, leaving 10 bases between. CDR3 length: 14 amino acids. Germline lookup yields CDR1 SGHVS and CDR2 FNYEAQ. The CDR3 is CASSAGTAGNTIYF. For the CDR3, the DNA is TGTGCCAGCAGCGCCGGGACTGCTGGAAACACCATATATTTT.

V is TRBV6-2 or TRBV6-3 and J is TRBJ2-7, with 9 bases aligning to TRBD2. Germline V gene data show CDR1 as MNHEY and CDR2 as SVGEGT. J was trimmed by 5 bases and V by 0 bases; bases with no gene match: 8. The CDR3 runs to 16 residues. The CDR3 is CASSYSTAGGPDEQYF. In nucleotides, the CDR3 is TGTGCCAGCAGTTACTCGACGGCGGGGGGGCCGGACGAGCAGTACTTC.

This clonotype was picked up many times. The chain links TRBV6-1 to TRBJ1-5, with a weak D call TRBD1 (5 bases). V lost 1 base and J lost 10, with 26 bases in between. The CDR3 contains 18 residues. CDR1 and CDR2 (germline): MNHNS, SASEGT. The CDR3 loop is CASSEENRWLDTLGPQHF. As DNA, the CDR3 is TGTGCCAGCAGTGAAGAGAATAGGTGGCTGGACACTCTGGGACCCCAGCATTTT.

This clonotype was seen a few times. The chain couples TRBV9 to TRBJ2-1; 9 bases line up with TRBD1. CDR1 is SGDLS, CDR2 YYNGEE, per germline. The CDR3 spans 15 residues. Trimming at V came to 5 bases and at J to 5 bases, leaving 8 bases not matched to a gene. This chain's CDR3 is CASSSGTGKNNEQFF. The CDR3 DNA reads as TGTGCCAGCAGTTCCGGGACAGGGAAAAACAATGAGCAGTTCTTC.

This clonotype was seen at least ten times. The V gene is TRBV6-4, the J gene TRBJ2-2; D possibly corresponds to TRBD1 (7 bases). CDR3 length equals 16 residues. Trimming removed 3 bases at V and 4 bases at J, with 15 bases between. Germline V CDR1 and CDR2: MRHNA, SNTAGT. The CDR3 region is CASSEEGAVGTGELFF. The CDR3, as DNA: TGTGCCAGCAGTGAGGAGGGGGCGGTCGGCACCGGGGAGCTGTTTTTT.

In DNA form, the CDR3 reads TGTGCCAGCAGCCTGGGCCCTCCGGGACAGGGGGCCTTCACCGGGGAGCTGTTTTTT. Protein: CASSLGPPGQGAFTGELFF. The chain uses TRBV7-6 and TRBJ2-2; 12 bases fit TRBD1. The CDR3 totals 19 residues. Looked up from germline, CDR1 is SGHVS and CDR2 is FNYEAQ. Trimming removed 5 bases from V and 4 bases from J; junction bases left unmatched: 14. Combining the CDR3 with reference TRBV7-6 and TRBJ2-2 gives the whole variable domain GAGVSQSPRYKVTKRGQDVALRCDPISGHVSLYWYRQALGQGPEFLTYFNYEAQQDKSGLPNDRFSAERPEGSISTLTIQRTEQRDSAMYRCASSLGPPGQGAFTGELFFGEGSRLTVL.

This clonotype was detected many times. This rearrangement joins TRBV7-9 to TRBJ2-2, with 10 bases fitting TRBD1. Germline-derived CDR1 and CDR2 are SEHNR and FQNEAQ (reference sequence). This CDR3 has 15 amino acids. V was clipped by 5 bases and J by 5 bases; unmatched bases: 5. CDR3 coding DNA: TGTGCCAGCAGCGCCCGACAGGGGGCGACCGGGGAGCTGTTTTTT. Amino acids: CASSARQGATGELFF.

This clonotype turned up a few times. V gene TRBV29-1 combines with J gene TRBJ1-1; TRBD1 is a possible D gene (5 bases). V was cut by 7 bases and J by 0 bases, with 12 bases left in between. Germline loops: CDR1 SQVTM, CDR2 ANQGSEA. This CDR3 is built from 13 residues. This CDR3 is CSGTGLMNTEAFF. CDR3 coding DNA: TGCAGCGGGACGGGACTGATGAACACTGAAGCTTTCTTT. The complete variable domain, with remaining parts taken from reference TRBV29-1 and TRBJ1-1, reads SAVISQKPSRDICQRGTSLTIQCQVDSQVTMMFWYRQQPGQSLTLIATANQGSEATYESGFVIDKFPISRPNLTFSTLTVSNMSPEDSSIYLCSGTGLMNTEAFFGQGTRLTVV.

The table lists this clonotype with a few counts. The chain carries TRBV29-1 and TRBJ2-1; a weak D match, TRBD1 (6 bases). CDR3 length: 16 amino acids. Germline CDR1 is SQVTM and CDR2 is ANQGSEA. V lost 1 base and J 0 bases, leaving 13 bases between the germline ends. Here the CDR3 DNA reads TGCAGCGTTGAAGGAAGGCAGGGGAGCTCCTACAATGAGCAGTTCTTC. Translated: CSVEGRQGSSYNEQFF.

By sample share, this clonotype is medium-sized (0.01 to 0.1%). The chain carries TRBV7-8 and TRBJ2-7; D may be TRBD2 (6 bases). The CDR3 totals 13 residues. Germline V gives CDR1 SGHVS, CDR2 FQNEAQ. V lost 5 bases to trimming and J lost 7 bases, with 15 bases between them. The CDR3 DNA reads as TGTGCCAGCAGCCCGGGGCCGGGAGAAGAGCAGTACTTC. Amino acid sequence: CASSPGPGEEQYF.

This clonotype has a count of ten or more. The CDR3 coding sequence is TGTGCCAGCAGTCCAACGGGGAGGAACACCGGGGAGCTGTTTTTT. Translation: CASSPTGRNTGELFF. V usage is TRBV2 and J usage is TRBJ2-2; D is perhaps TRBD2 (5 bases). This CDR3 is 15 amino acids long. The V end lost 5 bases, the J end lost 1 base, and 11 bases lay between the germline ends. The germline V gene encodes CDR1 SNHLY and CDR2 FYNNEI.

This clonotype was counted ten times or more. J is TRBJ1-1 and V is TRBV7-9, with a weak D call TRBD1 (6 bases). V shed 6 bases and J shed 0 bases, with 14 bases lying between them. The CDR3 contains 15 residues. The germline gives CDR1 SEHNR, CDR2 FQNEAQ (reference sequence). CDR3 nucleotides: TGTGCCAGCAGATCTAAGGACAGAGTGAACACTGAAGCTTTCTTT. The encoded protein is CASRSKDRVNTEAFF. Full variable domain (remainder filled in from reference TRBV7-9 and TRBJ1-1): DTGVSQNPRHKITKRGQNVTFRCDPISEHNRLYWYRQTLGQGPEFLTYFQNEAQLEKSRLLSDRFSAERPKGSFSTLEIQRTEQGDSAMYLCASRSKDRVNTEAFFGQGTRLTVV.

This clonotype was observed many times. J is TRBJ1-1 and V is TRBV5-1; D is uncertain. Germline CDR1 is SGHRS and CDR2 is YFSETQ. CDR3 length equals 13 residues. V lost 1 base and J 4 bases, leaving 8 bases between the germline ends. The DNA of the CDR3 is TGCGCCAGCAGCTTGACCGGTAGCACTGAAGCTTTCTTT. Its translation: CASSLTGSTEAFF.

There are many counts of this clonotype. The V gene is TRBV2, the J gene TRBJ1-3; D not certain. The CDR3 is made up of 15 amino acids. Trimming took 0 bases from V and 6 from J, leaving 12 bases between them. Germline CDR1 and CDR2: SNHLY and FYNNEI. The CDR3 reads CASSEALGPENTIYF. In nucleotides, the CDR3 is TGTGCCAGCAGTGAAGCGCTTGGGCCAGAAAACACCATATATTTT.

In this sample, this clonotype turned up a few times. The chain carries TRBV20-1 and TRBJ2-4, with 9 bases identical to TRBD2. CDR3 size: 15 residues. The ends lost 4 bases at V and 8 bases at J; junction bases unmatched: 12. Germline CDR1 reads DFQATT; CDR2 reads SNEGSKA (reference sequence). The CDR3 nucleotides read TGCAGTGCTATCGCTAGCGGGGAAATGAAGGACATTCAGTACTTC. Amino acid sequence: CSAIASGEMKDIQYF.

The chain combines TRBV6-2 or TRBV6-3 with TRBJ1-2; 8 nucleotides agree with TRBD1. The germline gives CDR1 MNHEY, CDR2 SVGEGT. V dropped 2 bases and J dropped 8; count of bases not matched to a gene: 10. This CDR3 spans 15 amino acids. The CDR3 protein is CASSYQPETGEGYTF. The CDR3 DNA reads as TGTGCCAGCAGTTACCAACCAGAGACAGGGGAAGGCTACACCTTC.

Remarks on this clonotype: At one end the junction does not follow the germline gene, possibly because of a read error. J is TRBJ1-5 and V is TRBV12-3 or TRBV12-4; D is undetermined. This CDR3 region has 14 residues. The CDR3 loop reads CASTSGNRNQPQRF. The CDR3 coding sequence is TGTGCCAGCACCTCGGGGAACCGCAATCAGCCCCAGCGTTTT.

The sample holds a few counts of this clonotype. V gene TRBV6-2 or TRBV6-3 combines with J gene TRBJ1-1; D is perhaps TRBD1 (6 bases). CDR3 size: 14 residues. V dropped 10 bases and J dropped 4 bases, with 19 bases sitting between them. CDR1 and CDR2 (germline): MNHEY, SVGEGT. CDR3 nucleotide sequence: TGTGCCACCGGGGCAGGGGCCACGACCACTGAAGCTTTCTTT. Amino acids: CATGAGATTTEAFF.

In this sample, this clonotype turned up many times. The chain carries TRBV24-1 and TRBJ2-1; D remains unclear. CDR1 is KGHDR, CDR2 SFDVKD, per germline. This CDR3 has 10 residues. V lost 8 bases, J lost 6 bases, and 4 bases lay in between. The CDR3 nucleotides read TGTGCCACCATCCCCAATGAGCAGTTCTTC. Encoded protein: CATIPNEQFF.

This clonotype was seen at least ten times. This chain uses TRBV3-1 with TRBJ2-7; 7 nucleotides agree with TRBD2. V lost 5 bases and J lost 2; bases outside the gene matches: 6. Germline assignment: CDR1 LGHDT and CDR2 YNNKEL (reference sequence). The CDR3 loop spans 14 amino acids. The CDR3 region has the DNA TGTGCCAGCAGCTTTGGTGCGGGAGCCTACGAGCAGTACTTC. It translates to CASSFGAGAYEQYF.

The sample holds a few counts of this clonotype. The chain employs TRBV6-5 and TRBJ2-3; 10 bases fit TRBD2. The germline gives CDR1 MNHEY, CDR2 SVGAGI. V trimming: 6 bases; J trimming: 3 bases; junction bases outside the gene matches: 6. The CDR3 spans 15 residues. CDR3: CASSPAGGPTDTQYF. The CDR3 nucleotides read TGTGCCAGCAGCCCAGCGGGGGGGCCAACAGATACGCAGTATTTT.

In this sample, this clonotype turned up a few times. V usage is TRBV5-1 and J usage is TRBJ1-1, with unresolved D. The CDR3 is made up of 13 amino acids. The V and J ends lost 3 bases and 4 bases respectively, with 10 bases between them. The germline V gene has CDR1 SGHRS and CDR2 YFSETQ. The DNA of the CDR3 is TGCGCCAGCAGCTCCGACATCCCCACTGAAGCTTTCTTT. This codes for CASSSDIPTEAFF.

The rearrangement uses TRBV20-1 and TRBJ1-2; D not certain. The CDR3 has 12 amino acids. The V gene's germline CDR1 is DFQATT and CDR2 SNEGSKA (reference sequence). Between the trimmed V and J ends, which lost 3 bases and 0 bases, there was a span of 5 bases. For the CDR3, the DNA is TGCAGTGCTAGTGAGGCTAACTATGGCTACACCTTC. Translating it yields CSASEANYGYTF.

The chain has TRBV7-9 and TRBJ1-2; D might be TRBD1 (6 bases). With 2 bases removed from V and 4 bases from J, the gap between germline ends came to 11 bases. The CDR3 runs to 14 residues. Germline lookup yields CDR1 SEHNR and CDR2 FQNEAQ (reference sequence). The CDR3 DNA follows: TGTGCCAGCAGCTTACAACAGGGTGTCTATGGCTACACCTTC. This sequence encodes CASSLQQGVYGYTF.